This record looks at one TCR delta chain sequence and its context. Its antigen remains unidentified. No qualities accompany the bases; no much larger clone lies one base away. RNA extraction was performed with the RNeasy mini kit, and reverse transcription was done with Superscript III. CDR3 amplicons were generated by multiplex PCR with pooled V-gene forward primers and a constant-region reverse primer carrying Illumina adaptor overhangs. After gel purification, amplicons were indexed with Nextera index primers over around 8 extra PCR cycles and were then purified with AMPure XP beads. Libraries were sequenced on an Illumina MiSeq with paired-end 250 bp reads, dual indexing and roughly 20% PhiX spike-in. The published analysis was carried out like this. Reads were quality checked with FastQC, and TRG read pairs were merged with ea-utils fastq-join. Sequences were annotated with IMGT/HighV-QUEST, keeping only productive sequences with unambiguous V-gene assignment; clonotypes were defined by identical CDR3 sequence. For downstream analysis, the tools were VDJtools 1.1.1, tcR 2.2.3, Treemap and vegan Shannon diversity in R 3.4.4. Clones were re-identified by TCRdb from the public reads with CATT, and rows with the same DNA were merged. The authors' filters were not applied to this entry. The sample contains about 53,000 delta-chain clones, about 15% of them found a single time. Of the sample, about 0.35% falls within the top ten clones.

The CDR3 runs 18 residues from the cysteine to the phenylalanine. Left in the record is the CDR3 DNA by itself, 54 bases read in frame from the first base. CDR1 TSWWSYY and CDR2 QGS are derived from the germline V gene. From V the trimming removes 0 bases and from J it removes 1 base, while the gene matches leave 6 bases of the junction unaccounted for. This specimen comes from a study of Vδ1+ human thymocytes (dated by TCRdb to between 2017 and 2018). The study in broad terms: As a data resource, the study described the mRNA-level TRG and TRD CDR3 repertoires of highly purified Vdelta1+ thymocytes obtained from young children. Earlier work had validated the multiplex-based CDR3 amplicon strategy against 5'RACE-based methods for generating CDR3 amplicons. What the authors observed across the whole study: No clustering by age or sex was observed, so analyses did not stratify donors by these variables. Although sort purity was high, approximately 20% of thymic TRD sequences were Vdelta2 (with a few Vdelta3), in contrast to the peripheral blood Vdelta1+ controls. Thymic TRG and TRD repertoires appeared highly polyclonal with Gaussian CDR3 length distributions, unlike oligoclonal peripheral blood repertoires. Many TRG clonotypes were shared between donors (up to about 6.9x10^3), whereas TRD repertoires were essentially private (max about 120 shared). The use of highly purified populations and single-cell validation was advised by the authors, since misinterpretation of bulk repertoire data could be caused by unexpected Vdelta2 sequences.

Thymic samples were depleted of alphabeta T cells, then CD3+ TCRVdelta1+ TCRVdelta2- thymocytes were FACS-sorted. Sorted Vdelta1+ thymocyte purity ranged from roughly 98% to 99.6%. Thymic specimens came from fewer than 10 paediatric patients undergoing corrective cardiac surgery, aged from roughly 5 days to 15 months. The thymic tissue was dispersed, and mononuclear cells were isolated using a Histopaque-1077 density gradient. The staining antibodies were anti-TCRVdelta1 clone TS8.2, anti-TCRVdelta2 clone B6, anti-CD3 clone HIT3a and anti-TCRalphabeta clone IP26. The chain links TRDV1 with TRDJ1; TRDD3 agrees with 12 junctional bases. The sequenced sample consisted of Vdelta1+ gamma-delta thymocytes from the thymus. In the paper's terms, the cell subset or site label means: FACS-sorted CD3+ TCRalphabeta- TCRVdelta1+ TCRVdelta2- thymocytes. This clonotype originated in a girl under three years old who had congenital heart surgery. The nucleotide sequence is TGTGCTCTTGGGGAACTTGCTGGGGGATACGCGAGCACCGATAAACTCATCTTT. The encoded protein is CALGELAGGYASTDKLIF.